This TCR beta chain was profiled in a study of T cell responses to AZD1222 COVID-19 vaccine. The CDR3 runs 13 residues. V lost 6 bases and J lost 0, with 7 bases in between. Per the germline V gene, CDR1 is LGHDT and CDR2 is YNNKEL (reference sequence). Produced via immunoSEQ multiplex PCR; TCRdb's table is partial and in-frame only. The data hold 87,000 or so clones, with 70% to 90% observed a single time. The material was peripheral blood, obtained on day 0 of AZD1222 vaccination. This clonotype was sampled from an adult in good health. This chain joins TRBV3-1 (or the pseudogene TRBV3-2) and TRBJ2-3; D ambiguous. CDR3: CASRKSSTDTQYF. The CDR3 coding sequence is TGTGCCAGCAGAAAAAGTAGCACAGATACGCAGTATTTT.